This T cell receptor beta chain derives from a study of blood T cell repertoires in COVID-19. Study summary: Acute-phase and convalescent COVID-19 samples originated in the United States, Italy and Spain. In each case, the material was cDNA or gDNA derived from T cells, B-cell-depleted T cells, or PBMCs.

Authors' analysis steps: Cell counts per sample came from amplifying reference gene primers. The assay was immunoSEQ multiplex PCR, and TCRdb's table has in-frame clones only and misses some. The DNA was the basis for D and trimming; V, J and clone size are from that table. The profile covers around 50,000 clones, with 85% to 90% appearing a single time and over 7.5% taken by the ten largest. Deletions cut 0 bases from V and 10 bases from J, with 10 bases between. The CDR3 is made up of 13 amino acids. Germline loops: CDR1 MRHNA, CDR2 SNTAGT. Source material: peripheral blood. This TCR was sampled from a man aged 45-65 years with active COVID-19. J is TRBJ2-1 and V is TRBV6-4, with D possibly matching TRBD2 (6 bases). The chain's CDR3 is CASSDSTAGEQFF. CDR3 nucleotides: TGTGCCAGCAGTGACTCGACGGCGGGAGAGCAGTTCTTC.